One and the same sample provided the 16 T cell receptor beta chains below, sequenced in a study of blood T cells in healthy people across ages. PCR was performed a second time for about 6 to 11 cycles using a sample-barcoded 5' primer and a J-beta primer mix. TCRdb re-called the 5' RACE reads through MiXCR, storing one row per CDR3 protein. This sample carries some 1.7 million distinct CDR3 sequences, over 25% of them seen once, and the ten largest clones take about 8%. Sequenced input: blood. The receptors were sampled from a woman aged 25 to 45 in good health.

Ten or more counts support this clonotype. The CDR3 nucleotides are TGTGCCAGCAGCTATACAGGGATAGGGGAGGACATTCAGTACTTC. It translates to CASSYTGIGEDIQYF. The chain combines TRBV13 with TRBJ2-4, with D possibly called TRBD1 or TRBD2 (6 bases each). The length of the CDR3 is 15 residues. V gave up 4 bases and J gave up 8 bases, with 18 bases separating them. CDR1 is PRHDT, CDR2 FYEKMQ, per germline (reference sequence).

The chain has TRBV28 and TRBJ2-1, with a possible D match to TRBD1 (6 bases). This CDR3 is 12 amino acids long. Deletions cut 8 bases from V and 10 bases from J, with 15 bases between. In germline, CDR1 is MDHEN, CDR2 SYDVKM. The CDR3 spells CASERGSNEQFF. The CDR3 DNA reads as TGTGCCAGCGAGAGGGGGAGTAACGAGCAGTTCTTC. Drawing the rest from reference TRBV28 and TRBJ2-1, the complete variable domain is DVKVTQSSRYLVKRTGEKVFLECVQDMDHENMFWYRQDPGLGLRLIYFSYDVKMKEKGDIPEGYSVSREKKERFSLILESASTNQTSMYLCASERGSNEQFFGPGTRLTVL.

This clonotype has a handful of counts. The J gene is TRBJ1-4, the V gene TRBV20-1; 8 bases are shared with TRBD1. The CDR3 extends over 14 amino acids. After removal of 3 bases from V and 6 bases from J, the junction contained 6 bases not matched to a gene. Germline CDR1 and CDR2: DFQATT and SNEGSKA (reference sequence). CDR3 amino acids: CSASAATGDEKLFF. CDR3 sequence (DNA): TGCAGTGCTAGCGCCGCGACAGGGGATGAAAAACTGTTTTTT.

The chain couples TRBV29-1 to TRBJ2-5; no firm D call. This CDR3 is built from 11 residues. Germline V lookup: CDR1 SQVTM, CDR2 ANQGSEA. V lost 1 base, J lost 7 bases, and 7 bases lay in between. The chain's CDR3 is CSVEGLGTQYF. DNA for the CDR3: TGCAGCGTTGAAGGTCTGGGGACCCAGTACTTC.

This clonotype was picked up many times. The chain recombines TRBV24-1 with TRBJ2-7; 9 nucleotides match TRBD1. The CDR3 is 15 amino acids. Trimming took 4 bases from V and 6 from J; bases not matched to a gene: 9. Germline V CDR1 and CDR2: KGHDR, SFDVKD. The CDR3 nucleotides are TGTGCCACCAGTGACCCGGGACAGGGTGAAGGCGAGCAGTACTTC. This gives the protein CATSDPGQGEGEQYF.

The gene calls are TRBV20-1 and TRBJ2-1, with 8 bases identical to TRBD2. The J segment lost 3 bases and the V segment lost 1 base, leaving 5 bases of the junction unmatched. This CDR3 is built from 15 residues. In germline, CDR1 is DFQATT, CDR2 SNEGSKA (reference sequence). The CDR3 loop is CSARVVSGGYNEQFF. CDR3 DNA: TGCAGTGCTAGAGTGGTCAGCGGGGGCTACAATGAGCAGTTCTTC.

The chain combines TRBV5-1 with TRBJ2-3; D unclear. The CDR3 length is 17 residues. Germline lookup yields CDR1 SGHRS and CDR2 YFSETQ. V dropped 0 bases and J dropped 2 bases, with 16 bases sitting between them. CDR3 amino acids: CASSLAAAPLFTDTQYF. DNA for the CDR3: TGCGCCAGCAGCTTGGCGGCAGCACCTTTATTCACAGATACGCAGTATTTT.

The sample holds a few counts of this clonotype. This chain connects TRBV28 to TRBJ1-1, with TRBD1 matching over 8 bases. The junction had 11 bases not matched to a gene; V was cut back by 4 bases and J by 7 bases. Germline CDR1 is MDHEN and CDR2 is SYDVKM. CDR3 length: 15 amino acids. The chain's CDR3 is CASSSAGGGKYEAFF. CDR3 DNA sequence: TGTGCCAGCAGTTCAGCAGGGGGCGGAAAGTATGAAGCTTTCTTT.

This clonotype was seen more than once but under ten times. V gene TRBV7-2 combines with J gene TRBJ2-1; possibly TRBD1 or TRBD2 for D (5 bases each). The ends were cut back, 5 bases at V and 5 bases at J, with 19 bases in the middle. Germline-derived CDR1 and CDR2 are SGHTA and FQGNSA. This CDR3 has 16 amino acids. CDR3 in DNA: TGTGCCAGCAGCCCTAGAGGGGTTCAGGGAAACAATGAGCAGTTCTTC. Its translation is CASSPRGVQGNNEQFF. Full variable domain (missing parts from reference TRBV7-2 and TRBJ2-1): GAGVSQSPSNKVTEKGKDVELRCDPISGHTALYWYRQSLGQGLEFLIYFQGNSAPDKSGLPSDRFSAERTGGSVSTLTIQRTQQEDSAVYLCASSPRGVQGNNEQFFGPGTRLTVL.

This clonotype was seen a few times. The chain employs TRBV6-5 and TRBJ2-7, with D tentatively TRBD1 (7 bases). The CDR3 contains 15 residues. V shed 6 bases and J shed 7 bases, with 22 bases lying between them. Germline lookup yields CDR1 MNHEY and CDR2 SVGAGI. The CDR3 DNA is TGTGCCAGCAGACGGGGGACAGCAATTTACAATGAGCAGTACTTC. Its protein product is CASRRGTAIYNEQYF.

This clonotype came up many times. CDR3 sequence: CASSQDPVNYEQYF. DNA of the CDR3: TGCGCCAGCAGCCAAGACCCCGTCAACTACGAGCAGTACTTC. The V gene is TRBV4-3, the J gene TRBJ2-7; D unresolved. V lost 0 bases and J lost 3, with 9 bases in between. The CDR3 totals 14 residues. Germline V gene data show CDR1 as LGHNA and CDR2 as YSLEER.

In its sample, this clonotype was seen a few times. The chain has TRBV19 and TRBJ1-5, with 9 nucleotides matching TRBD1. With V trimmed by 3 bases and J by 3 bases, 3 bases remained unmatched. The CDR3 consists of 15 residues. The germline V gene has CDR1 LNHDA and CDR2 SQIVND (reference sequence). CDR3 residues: CASSIDRGSNQPQHF. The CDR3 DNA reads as TGTGCCAGTAGTATTGACAGGGGGTCCAATCAGCCCCAGCATTTT.

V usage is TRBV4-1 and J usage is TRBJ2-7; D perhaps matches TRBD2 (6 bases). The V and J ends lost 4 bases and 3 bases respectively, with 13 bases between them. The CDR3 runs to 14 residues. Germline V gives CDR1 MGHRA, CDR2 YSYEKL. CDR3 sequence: CASSRPGLNYEQYF. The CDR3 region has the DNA TGCGCCAGCAGCCGGCCGGGACTGAACTACGAGCAGTACTTC.

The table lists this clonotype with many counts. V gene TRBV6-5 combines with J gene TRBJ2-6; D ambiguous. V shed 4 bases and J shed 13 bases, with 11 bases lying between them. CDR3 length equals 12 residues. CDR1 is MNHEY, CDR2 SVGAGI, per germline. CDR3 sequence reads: CASSSRYRVLTF. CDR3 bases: TGTGCCAGCAGTTCCCGTTACCGGGTCCTGACTTTC.

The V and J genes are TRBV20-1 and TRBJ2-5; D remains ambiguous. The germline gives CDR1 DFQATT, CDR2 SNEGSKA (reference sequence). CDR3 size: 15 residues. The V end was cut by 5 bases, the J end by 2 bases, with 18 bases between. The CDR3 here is CSAAPLSSVQETQYF. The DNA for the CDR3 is TGCAGTGCTGCCCCCTTAAGCAGTGTACAAGAGACCCAGTACTTC.

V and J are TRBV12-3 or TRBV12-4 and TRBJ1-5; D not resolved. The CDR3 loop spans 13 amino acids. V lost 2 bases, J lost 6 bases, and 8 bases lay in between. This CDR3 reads CASSLNFVQPQHF. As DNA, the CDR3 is TGTGCCAGCAGTTTAAATTTCGTTCAGCCCCAGCATTTT.